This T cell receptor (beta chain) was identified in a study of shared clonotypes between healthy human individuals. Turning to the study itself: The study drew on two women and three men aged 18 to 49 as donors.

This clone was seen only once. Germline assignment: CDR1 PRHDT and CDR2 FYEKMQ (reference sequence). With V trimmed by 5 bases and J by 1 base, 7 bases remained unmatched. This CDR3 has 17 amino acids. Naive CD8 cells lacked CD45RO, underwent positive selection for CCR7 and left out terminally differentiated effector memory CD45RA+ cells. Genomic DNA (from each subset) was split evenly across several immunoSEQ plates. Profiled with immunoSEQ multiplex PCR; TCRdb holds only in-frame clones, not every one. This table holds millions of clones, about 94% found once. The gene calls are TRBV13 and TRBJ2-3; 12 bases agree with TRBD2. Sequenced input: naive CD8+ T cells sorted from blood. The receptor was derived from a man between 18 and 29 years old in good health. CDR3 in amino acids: CASSGETSGGGTDTQYF. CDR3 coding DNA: TGTGCCAGCAGCGGTGAGACTAGCGGGGGAGGCACAGATACGCAGTATTTT.